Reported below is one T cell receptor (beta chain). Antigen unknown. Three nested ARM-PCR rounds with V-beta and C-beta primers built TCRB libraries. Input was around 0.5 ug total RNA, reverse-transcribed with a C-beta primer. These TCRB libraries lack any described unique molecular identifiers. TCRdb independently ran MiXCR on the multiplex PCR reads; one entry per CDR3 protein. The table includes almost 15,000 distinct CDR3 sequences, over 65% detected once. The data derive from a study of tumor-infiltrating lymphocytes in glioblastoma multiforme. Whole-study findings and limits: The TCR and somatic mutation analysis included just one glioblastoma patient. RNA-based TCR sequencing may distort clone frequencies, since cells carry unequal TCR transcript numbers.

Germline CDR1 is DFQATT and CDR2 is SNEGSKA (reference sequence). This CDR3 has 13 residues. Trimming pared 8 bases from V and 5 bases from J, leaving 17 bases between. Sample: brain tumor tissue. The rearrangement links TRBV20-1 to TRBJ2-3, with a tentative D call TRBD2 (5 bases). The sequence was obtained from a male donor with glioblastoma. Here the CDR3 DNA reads TGCAGTTTTGGATCCCGGGATCGAGATACGCAGTATTTT. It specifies CSFGSRDRDTQYF.